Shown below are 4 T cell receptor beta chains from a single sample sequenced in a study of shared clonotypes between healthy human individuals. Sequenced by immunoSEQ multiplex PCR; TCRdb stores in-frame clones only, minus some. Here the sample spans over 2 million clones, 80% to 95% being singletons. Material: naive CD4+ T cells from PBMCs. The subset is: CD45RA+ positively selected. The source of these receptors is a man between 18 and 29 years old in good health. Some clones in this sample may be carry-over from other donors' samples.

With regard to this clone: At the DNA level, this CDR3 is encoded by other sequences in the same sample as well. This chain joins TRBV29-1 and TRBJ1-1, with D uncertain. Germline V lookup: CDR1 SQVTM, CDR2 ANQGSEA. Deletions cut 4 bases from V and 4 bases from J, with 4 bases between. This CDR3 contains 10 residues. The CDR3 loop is CSVAGTEAFF. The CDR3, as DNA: TGCAGCGTTGCAGGCACTGAAGCTTTCTTT.

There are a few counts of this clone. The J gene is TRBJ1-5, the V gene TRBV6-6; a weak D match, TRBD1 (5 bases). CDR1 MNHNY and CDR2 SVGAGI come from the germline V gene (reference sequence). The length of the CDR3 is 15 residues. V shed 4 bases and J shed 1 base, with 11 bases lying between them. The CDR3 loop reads CASSSGTRSNQPQHF. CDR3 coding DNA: TGTGCCAGCAGTTCGGGGACTCGGAGCAATCAGCCCCAGCATTTT.

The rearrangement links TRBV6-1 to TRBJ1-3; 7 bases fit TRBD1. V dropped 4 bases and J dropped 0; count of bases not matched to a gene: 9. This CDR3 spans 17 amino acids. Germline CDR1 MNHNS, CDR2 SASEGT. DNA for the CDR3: TGTGCCAGCAGTGGGCCCGGGACAGCAAACTCTGGAAACACCATATATTTT. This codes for CASSGPGTANSGNTIYF.

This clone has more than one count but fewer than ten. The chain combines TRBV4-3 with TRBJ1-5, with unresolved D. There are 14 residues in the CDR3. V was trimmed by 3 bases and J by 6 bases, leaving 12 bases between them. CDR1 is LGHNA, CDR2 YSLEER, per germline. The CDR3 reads CASSQAWEGQPQHF. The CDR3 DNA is TGCGCCAGCAGCCAGGCGTGGGAGGGTCAGCCCCAGCATTTT.